The sequence of this TCR beta chain was determined in a study of a mutant IDH1 vaccine in newly diagnosed glioma. The overall study: Vaccines began 4-6 weeks after radiotherapy alone, or with temozolomide cycles.

Produced via immunoSEQ multiplex PCR; TCRdb's table is partial and in-frame only. Of roughly 52,000 clones detected, around 80% appear once; the ten largest clones hold 10% to 15%. Concerning this clone: Its antigen remains unknown.

As for time point: week 35, safety follow-up. Vaccination used 300 ug of mutant IDH1 20-mer peptide per dose, with topical imiquimod. Across weeks 1, 3, 5, 7, 11, 15, 19 and 23, patients received a vaccination each time, eight in all. In germline, CDR1 is SQVTM, CDR2 ANQGSEA. Trimming shortened V by 6 bases and J by 4 bases, and 15 bases separated the two germline ends. The CDR3 is 13 residues long. The sequence was obtained from a man aged 35 to 55 with glioma. The V and J genes are TRBV29-1 and TRBJ1-2; D gene unclear. This specimen was PBMCs, taken from a glioma patient whose treatment included an IDH1 peptide vaccine. The CDR3 nucleotides read TGCAGCGTAAGGCCAGCCAACCTCTATGGCTACACCTTC. Its protein is CSVRPANLYGYTF.